The sequence of this TCR beta chain was determined in a study of tumor and adjacent non-tumor tissue in lung cancer. The template was RNA from unsorted bulk tissue. Study-level points and caveats: TCR diversity was significantly greater in tumor than normal lung tissue.

The V gene's germline CDR1 is SGHNT and CDR2 YENEEA. Trimming pared 10 bases from V and 4 bases from J, leaving 23 bases between. The CDR3 covers 15 residues. A modified ARM-PCR protocol with three rounds of nested PCR amplified TCRbeta. TCRdb re-called the multiplex PCR reads through MiXCR, storing one row per CDR3 protein. The sample lists some 99,000 distinct CDR3 sequences, more than 70% occurring once. Concerning this clonotype itself: Its specificity is unknown.

This sequence originates from a woman aged 60-75 years with non-small cell lung cancer. This sequence joins TRBV11-3 and TRBJ2-7; TRBD1 is a possible D gene (5 bases). Sequencing was done on a sample of lung tumor tissue. CDR3 DNA: TGTGCCAATAGCTTGCGGCAGGGTACTTCTTACGAGCAGTACTTC. Translating it yields CANSLRQGTSYEQYF.